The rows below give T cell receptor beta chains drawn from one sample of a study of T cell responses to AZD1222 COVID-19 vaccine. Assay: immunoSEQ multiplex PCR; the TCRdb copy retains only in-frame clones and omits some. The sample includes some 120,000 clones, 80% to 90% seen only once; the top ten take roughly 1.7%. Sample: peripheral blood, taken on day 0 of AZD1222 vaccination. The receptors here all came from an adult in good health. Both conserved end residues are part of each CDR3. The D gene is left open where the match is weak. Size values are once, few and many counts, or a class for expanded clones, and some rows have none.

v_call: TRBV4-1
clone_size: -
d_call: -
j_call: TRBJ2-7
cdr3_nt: TGCGCCAGCAGCCAAGCTACTGTGGCCTACGAGCAGTACTTC
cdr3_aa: CASSQATVAYEQYF

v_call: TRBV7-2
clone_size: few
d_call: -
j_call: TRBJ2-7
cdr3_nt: TGTGCCAGCAGCTGGAAGGGAGGCTACGAGCAGTACTTC
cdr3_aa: CASSWKGGYEQYF

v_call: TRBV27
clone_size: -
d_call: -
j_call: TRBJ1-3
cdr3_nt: TGTGCCAGCAGTTTACGAGGATCTTCTGGAAACACCATATATTTT
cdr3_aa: CASSLRGSSGNTIYF

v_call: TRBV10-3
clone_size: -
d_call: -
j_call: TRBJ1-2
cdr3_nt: TGTGCCATCAGTGAGGGGGCAGGCAACTATGGCTACACCTTC
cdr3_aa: CAISEGAGNYGYTF

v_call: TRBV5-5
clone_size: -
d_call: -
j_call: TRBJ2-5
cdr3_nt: TGTGCCAGCAGAAAAGGCGAAGAGACCCAGTACTTC
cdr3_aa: CASRKGEETQYF

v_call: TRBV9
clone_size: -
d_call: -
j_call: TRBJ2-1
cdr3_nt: TGTGCCAGCAGCGTAGAAAGCTCCTACAATGAGCAGTTCTTC
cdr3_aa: CASSVESSYNEQFF

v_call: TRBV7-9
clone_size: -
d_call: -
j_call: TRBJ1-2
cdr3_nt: TGTGCCAGCAGCCTCGGACAGCTTGGCTACACCTTT
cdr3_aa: CASSLGQLGYTF

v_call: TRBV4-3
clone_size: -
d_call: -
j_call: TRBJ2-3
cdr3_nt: TGCGCCAGCAGCCAAGACGGTAGCGGCACAGATACGCAGTATTTT
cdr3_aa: CASSQDGSGTDTQYF

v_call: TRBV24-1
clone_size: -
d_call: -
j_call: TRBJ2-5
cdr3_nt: TGTGCCACCAGTCCCCTGGAGGTAGAGACCCAGTACTTC
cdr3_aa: CATSPLEVETQYF

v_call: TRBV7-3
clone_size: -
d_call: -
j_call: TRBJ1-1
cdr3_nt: TGTGCCAGCAGCTTAACCACAAACACTGAAGCTTTCTTT
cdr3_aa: CASSLTTNTEAFF

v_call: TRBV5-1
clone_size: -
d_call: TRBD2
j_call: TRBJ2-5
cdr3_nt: TGCGCCAGCAGGTCCAGCGGGAGCGGCCGGAGCCAGTACTTC
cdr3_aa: CASRSSGSGRSQYF